This note documents a single TCR beta chain sequence. Its specificity is unknown. Primers included in the PCR were 60 Vbeta and 13 Jbeta primers. TCRdb's copy holds only in-frame clones and misses some; the assay was immunoSEQ multiplex PCR. The sample shows roughly 130,000 clones, 70% to 80% of them seen only once. This entry comes from a study of cytomegalovirus exposure and HLA in healthy donors. Study details: A data release that came early held about 89 million unique TCRs from HLA-typed donors. Notes on the study in general: Presence/absence analyses rested on an assumption that sequencing depth was roughly uniform across donors. Later on, analysis showed that most CMV-associated TCR beta chains appeared to be HLA-restricted.

This receptor was obtained from a woman aged 60-75 years in good health and CMV-seropositive. The sample consisted of PBMCs.

The CDR3 here is CASRYSRKETQYF. In DNA, the CDR3 is TGCGCCAGCCGTTATAGCAGAAAAGAGACCCAGTACTTC. The chain has TRBV5-1 and TRBJ2-5, with no clear D. Trimming stripped 7 bases from V and 3 bases from J, with 13 bases between. CDR1 SGHRS and CDR2 YFSETQ come from the germline V gene. The CDR3 contains 13 residues.